This note documents a single T cell receptor beta chain sequence. This sample is drawn from a study of identical twins. The CDR3 runs 14 residues. V gave up 5 bases and J gave up 7 bases; unmatched junction bases: 5. CDR1 is SGHTA, CDR2 FQGNSA, per germline. Template switching created a universal primer site, and the cDNA included unique molecular identifiers. TCRdb re-called the 5' RACE reads through MiXCR, storing one row per CDR3 protein. Of roughly 540,000 distinct CDR3 sequences in the sample, around 20% are singletons; the top ten hold around 0.91%. These data also formed part of another study, on T cells expressing NK-cell markers. That report adds: In several donors, dominant clonotypes made up roughly 25-60.1% of CD3+CD56-NKG2C+ cells.

Sequencing was performed on CD4+ T cells sorted from blood. This chain uses TRBV7-2 with TRBJ2-3, with TRBD1 identical over 11 bases. The TCR comes from a woman aged 18-29 years in good health. CDR3 sequence reads: CASSRTGGANTQYF. CDR3 coding DNA: TGTGCCAGCAGCCGGACAGGGGGCGCGAATACGCAGTATTTT.